This T cell receptor beta chain is drawn from a study of cytomegalovirus exposure and HLA in healthy donors. Study-level points and caveats: An analysis that came later showed most CMV-associated TCR beta chains appearing HLA-restricted.

The CDR3 has 16 amino acids. With 2 bases removed from V and 0 bases from J, the gap between germline ends came to 11 bases. Germline CDR1 and CDR2: MDHEN and SYDVKM. In its sample, this clone was seen once. Its antigen is as yet unknown. The PCR employed 60 Vbeta primers together with 13 Jbeta primers. TCRdb's table, derived via immunoSEQ multiplex PCR, lists solely in-frame clones and lacks some. The data hold 150,000 to 200,000 clones, with approximately 81% observed a single time. Specimen: PBMCs. This receptor was identified in a male donor in good health and CMV-seronegative. The gene calls are TRBV28 and TRBJ1-5; D might be TRBD1 (5 bases). The CDR3 reads CASSLGGYNSNQPQHF. The CDR3 coding sequence is TGTGCCAGCAGTTTAGGGGGGTACAATAGCAATCAGCCCCAGCATTTT.